These T cell receptor beta chains were read from a single sample in a study of blood T cell repertoires in COVID-19. The data were produced by immunoSEQ multiplex PCR, yet TCRdb's version contains in-frame clones alone and is incomplete. The table records 150,000 to 200,000 clones, 75% to 90% of them present only once. Sequencing used peripheral blood. Receptor source: a woman aged 55-75 years with acute or convalescent COVID-19. Both conserved end residues are part of each CDR3. A D gene is named only where the DNA matches it firmly. Clone size is stated in some rows and not others, as once, few, many or a class when expanded.

j_gene: TRBJ1-5; v_gene: TRBV19; d_gene: TRBD1; abundance: NA; CDR3aa: CASNSPGQNSNQPQHF; CDR3nt: TGTGCCAGTAATAGTCCGGGACAGAATAGCAATCAGCCCCAGCATTTT
j_gene: TRBJ1-2; v_gene: TRBV3-1/TRBV3-2; d_gene: NA; abundance: NA; CDR3aa: CASSQDSTGFYGYTF; CDR3nt: TGTGCCAGCAGCCAAGATTCCACAGGGTTTTATGGCTACACCTTC
j_gene: TRBJ2-2; v_gene: TRBV5-5; d_gene: TRBD2; abundance: NA; CDR3aa: CASSSQRENGELFF; CDR3nt: TGTGCCAGCAGCTCCCAGCGGGAGAACGGGGAGCTGTTTTTT
j_gene: TRBJ1-3; v_gene: TRBV9; d_gene: NA; abundance: NA; CDR3aa: CASSPDISGNTIYF; CDR3nt: TGTGCCAGCAGCCCCGACATCTCTGGAAACACCATATATTTT
j_gene: TRBJ1-2; v_gene: TRBV7-9; d_gene: NA; abundance: NA; CDR3aa: CASSPDGTNYGYTF; CDR3nt: TGTGCCAGCAGCCCGGACGGGACTAACTATGGCTACACCTTC
j_gene: TRBJ2-1; v_gene: TRBV7-3; d_gene: TRBD2; abundance: NA; CDR3aa: CASSPRVGASGYNEQFF; CDR3nt: TGTGCCAGCAGCCCTCGGGTTGGGGCTAGCGGGTACAATGAGCAGTTCTTC
j_gene: TRBJ1-2; v_gene: TRBV27; d_gene: TRBD1; abundance: NA; CDR3aa: CASSLRLGTGGGGYGYTF; CDR3nt: TGTGCCAGCAGTTTAAGGCTTGGGACAGGGGGCGGTGGCTATGGCTACACCTTC
j_gene: TRBJ1-3; v_gene: TRBV28; d_gene: NA; abundance: NA; CDR3aa: CASSLSAAGTFSSGNTIYF; CDR3nt: TGTGCCAGCAGTTTATCCGCCGCAGGCACGTTTTCCTCTGGAAACACCATATATTTT
j_gene: TRBJ2-1; v_gene: TRBV30; d_gene: TRBD1; abundance: NA; CDR3aa: CAWSLWGRGLDNEQFF; CDR3nt: TGTGCCTGGAGTCTCTGGGGCAGGGGGCTTGACAATGAGCAGTTCTTC
j_gene: TRBJ2-4; v_gene: TRBV4-1; d_gene: TRBD1; abundance: NA; CDR3aa: CASSQDQTGAAKNIQYF; CDR3nt: TGCGCCAGCAGCCAAGATCAGACAGGGGCGGCCAAAAACATTCAGTACTTC
j_gene: TRBJ2-7; v_gene: TRBV6-5; d_gene: TRBD2; abundance: NA; CDR3aa: CASSSSGRVTTEQYF; CDR3nt: TGTGCCAGCAGTAGCAGCGGGAGGGTAACTACCGAGCAGTACTTC
j_gene: TRBJ1-1; v_gene: TRBV6-1; d_gene: NA; abundance: NA; CDR3aa: CASSEGTVNTEAFF; CDR3nt: TGTGCCAGCAGTGAAGGGACAGTGAACACTGAAGCTTTCTTT
j_gene: TRBJ2-1; v_gene: TRBV7-2; d_gene: TRBD1; abundance: NA; CDR3aa: CASSSWTGGHEQFF; CDR3nt: TGTGCCAGCAGCTCTTGGACAGGAGGCCATGAGCAGTTCTTC
j_gene: TRBJ1-6; v_gene: TRBV19; d_gene: NA; abundance: NA; CDR3aa: CASALGQSNSPLHF; CDR3nt: TGTGCCAGTGCCCTTGGGCAGTCTAATTCACCCCTCCACTTT
j_gene: TRBJ2-1; v_gene: TRBV6-5; d_gene: TRBD2; abundance: NA; CDR3aa: CASSSQGLAGGQQFF; CDR3nt: TGTGCCAGCAGTTCTCAGGGACTAGCGGGAGGCCAGCAGTTCTTC
j_gene: TRBJ1-2; v_gene: TRBV12-3/TRBV12-4; d_gene: NA; abundance: NA; CDR3aa: CASSPGHRYGYTF; CDR3nt: TGTGCCAGCAGTCCTGGACACCGCTATGGCTACACCTTC
j_gene: TRBJ1-4; v_gene: TRBV6-6; d_gene: TRBD1; abundance: NA; CDR3aa: CASSRSGTGIEKLFF; CDR3nt: TGTGCCAGCAGTCGATCCGGGACAGGGATTGAAAAACTGTTTTTT
j_gene: TRBJ1-1; v_gene: TRBV7-9; d_gene: NA; abundance: many; CDR3aa: CASSPPTSKNTEAFF; CDR3nt: TGTGCCAGCAGCCCCCCGACATCCAAAAACACTGAAGCTTTCTTT
j_gene: TRBJ1-4; v_gene: TRBV15; d_gene: NA; abundance: NA; CDR3aa: CATGRINEKLFF; CDR3nt: TGTGCCACTGGCAGGATTAATGAAAAACTGTTTTTT
j_gene: TRBJ2-1; v_gene: TRBV7-9; d_gene: TRBD2; abundance: once; CDR3aa: CASSPGLAGVNEQFF; CDR3nt: TGTGCCAGCAGTCCGGGACTAGCGGGTGTAAATGAGCAGTTCTTC
j_gene: TRBJ1-3; v_gene: TRBV7-8; d_gene: NA; abundance: NA; CDR3aa: CASSLAAGNRRSGNTIYF; CDR3nt: TGTGCCAGCAGCTTAGCGGCCGGTAACAGACGCTCTGGAAACACCATATATTTT
j_gene: TRBJ2-4; v_gene: TRBV5-1; d_gene: NA; abundance: few; CDR3aa: CASSLGGTDLAKNIQYF; CDR3nt: TGCGCCAGCAGCTTGGGGGGGACTGATCTAGCCAAAAACATTCAGTACTTC
j_gene: TRBJ1-1; v_gene: TRBV10-2; d_gene: NA; abundance: NA; CDR3aa: CASTPTGNTEAFF; CDR3nt: TGCGCCAGCACTCCTACAGGGAACACTGAAGCTTTCTTT
j_gene: TRBJ2-5; v_gene: TRBV6-4; d_gene: TRBD2; abundance: NA; CDR3aa: CASRCSGALNQETQYF; CDR3nt: TGTGCCAGCAGATGTAGCGGGGCCCTAAATCAAGAGACCCAGTACTTC
j_gene: TRBJ1-2; v_gene: TRBV11-3; d_gene: NA; abundance: NA; CDR3aa: CASSLGREAGYTF; CDR3nt: TGTGCCAGCAGCTTGGGCAGGGAAGCTGGCTACACCTTC
j_gene: TRBJ1-2; v_gene: TRBV30; d_gene: NA; abundance: NA; CDR3aa: CAWAGGLYGYTF; CDR3nt: TGTGCCTGGGCTGGAGGCCTCTATGGCTACACCTTC
j_gene: TRBJ1-3; v_gene: TRBV9; d_gene: NA; abundance: NA; CDR3aa: CASSVGGAVGNTIYF; CDR3nt: TGTGCCAGCAGCGTAGGGGGCGCGGTTGGAAACACCATATATTTT
j_gene: TRBJ2-3; v_gene: TRBV2; d_gene: NA; abundance: NA; CDR3aa: CASTTTGSVTDTQYF; CDR3nt: TGTGCCAGCACCACGACAGGATCCGTCACAGATACGCAGTATTTT
j_gene: TRBJ2-1; v_gene: TRBV5-4; d_gene: NA; abundance: NA; CDR3aa: CASSLRGNNEQFF; CDR3nt: TGTGCCAGCAGCTTGCGGGGTAACAATGAGCAGTTCTTC
j_gene: TRBJ1-5; v_gene: TRBV3-1/TRBV3-2; d_gene: NA; abundance: few; CDR3aa: CASSQAGSNQPQHF; CDR3nt: TGTGCCAGCAGCCAAGCGGGGAGCAATCAGCCCCAGCATTTT
j_gene: TRBJ2-1; v_gene: TRBV6-5; d_gene: NA; abundance: NA; CDR3aa: CASSYLGNEQFF; CDR3nt: TGTGCCAGCAGCTACCTAGGCAATGAGCAGTTCTTC
j_gene: TRBJ1-1; v_gene: TRBV3-1/TRBV3-2; d_gene: TRBD1; abundance: NA; CDR3aa: CASSRLQGAAFF; CDR3nt: TGTGCCAGCAGCCGATTACAGGGGGCAGCTTTCTTT
j_gene: TRBJ1-4; v_gene: TRBV11-2; d_gene: NA; abundance: NA; CDR3aa: CASSLGVTGVNEKLFF; CDR3nt: TGTGCCAGCAGCCTAGGGGTAACGGGGGTTAATGAAAAACTGTTTTTT
j_gene: TRBJ1-2; v_gene: TRBV7-9; d_gene: NA; abundance: NA; CDR3aa: CASTGGYYGYTF; CDR3nt: TGTGCCAGCACGGGGGGGTACTATGGCTACACCTTC
j_gene: TRBJ1-6; v_gene: TRBV2; d_gene: TRBD1; abundance: few; CDR3aa: CASSAGQRNNSPLHF; CDR3nt: TGTGCCAGCAGTGCGGGACAGCGGAATAATTCACCCCTCCACTTT
j_gene: TRBJ1-2; v_gene: TRBV7-2; d_gene: NA; abundance: NA; CDR3aa: CASSLGPGGTRYGYTF; CDR3nt: TGTGCCAGCAGCTTAGGCCCCGGAGGGACTCGCTATGGCTACACCTTC
j_gene: TRBJ2-1; v_gene: TRBV5-1; d_gene: NA; abundance: NA; CDR3aa: CASSSGVVRANEQFF; CDR3nt: TGCGCCAGCAGCTCCGGGGTAGTTCGTGCCAATGAGCAGTTCTTC
j_gene: TRBJ2-4; v_gene: TRBV4-1; d_gene: NA; abundance: NA; CDR3aa: CASSRTALAKNIQYF; CDR3nt: TGCGCCAGCAGCCGGACAGCCTTAGCCAAAAACATTCAGTACTTC
j_gene: TRBJ1-2; v_gene: TRBV6-6; d_gene: NA; abundance: NA; CDR3aa: CASSSDTGGGYTF; CDR3nt: TGTGCCAGCAGTTCCGATACGGGTGGTGGCTACACCTTC
j_gene: TRBJ2-1; v_gene: TRBV9; d_gene: NA; abundance: NA; CDR3aa: CASSVDFHNEQFF; CDR3nt: TGTGCCAGCAGCGTAGACTTTCACAATGAGCAGTTCTTC
j_gene: TRBJ1-2; v_gene: TRBV7-9; d_gene: TRBD1; abundance: NA; CDR3aa: CASSFTGDGYTF; CDR3nt: TGTGCCAGCAGCTTTACAGGGGATGGCTACACCTTC
j_gene: TRBJ2-1; v_gene: TRBV5-1; d_gene: TRBD2; abundance: once; CDR3aa: CASSSTSGVYNEQFF; CDR3nt: TGCGCCAGCAGCTCGACTAGCGGGGTGTACAATGAGCAGTTCTTC
j_gene: TRBJ2-3; v_gene: TRBV7-3; d_gene: NA; abundance: NA; CDR3aa: CASSFGGPADTQYF; CDR3nt: TGTGCCAGCAGCTTCGGGGGACCGGCAGATACGCAGTATTTT